The 26 T cell receptor beta chains below all came from one sample that was sequenced in a study of blood T cell repertoires in COVID-19. The method was immunoSEQ multiplex PCR; TCRdb's version includes in-frame clones alone and lacks a portion of them. The data contain tens of thousands of clones, approximately 80% of them singletons. The sample comprised peripheral blood. The receptor set was obtained from a man in his 70s with COVID-19, enrolled during active disease.

This sequence joins TRBV11-2 and TRBJ2-1; 8 bases align to TRBD2. The CDR3 length is 16 residues. V trimming: 4 bases; J trimming: 7 bases; junction bases outside the gene matches: 12. The germline V gene has CDR1 SGHAT and CDR2 FQNNGV. In DNA form, the CDR3 reads TGTGCCAGCAGCTCGATACGGGGGGGCCGTGGGAATGAGCAGTTCTTC. This encodes CASSSIRGGRGNEQFF.

The chain combines TRBV30 with TRBJ2-6; TRBD2 is a possible D gene (6 bases). Germline V gene data show CDR1 as GTSNPN and CDR2 as SVGIG (reference sequence). The CDR3 runs to 14 residues. Trimming shortened V by 7 bases and J by 0 bases, and 10 bases separated the two germline ends. CDR3 bases: TGTGCCTCCGGCGGGGTCTCTGGGGCCAACGTCCTGACTTTC. Its protein product is CASGGVSGANVLTF.

The V call is TRBV4-3, the J call TRBJ1-3; TRBD1 is a possible D gene (6 bases). V gave up 0 bases and J gave up 4 bases, with 13 bases separating them. This CDR3 has 16 residues. Per germline, CDR1 LGHNA and CDR2 YSLEER. CDR3 protein: CASSQERTGLGNTIYF. The CDR3 DNA reads TGCGCCAGCAGCCAAGAGCGAACAGGGCTCGGAAACACCATATATTTT.

This sequence joins TRBV6-1 and TRBJ2-7, with 7 bases lining up with TRBD1. CDR3 length: 14 amino acids. Germline assignment: CDR1 MNHNS and CDR2 SASEGT. V shed 3 bases and J 7 bases; nucleotides not matched to a gene: 9. CDR3 loop: CASSDSLRGREQYF. The CDR3 DNA reads as TGTGCCAGCAGTGATTCACTTAGGGGGCGGGAGCAGTACTTC.

This clone was picked up one time. The CDR3 region is CASSPTQETQYF. CDR3 nucleotides: TGTGCCAGCAGCCCTACTCAAGAGACCCAGTACTTC. The genes are TRBV11-2 and TRBJ2-5; D unclear. Trimming pared 5 bases from V and 2 bases from J, leaving 6 bases between. Germline V gene data show CDR1 as SGHAT and CDR2 as FQNNGV. This CDR3 is 12 amino acids long.

The chain uses TRBV6-2 or TRBV6-3 and TRBJ2-7; 11 bases agree with TRBD2. The V and J ends lost 5 bases and 3 bases, in that order; junction bases with no gene match: 6. CDR3 length: 15 residues. Germline CDR1 MNHEY, CDR2 SVGEGT. CDR3 in DNA: TGTGCCAGCAGTCCCGGGACTAGCGGATTCTACGAGCAGTACTTC. It is translated as CASSPGTSGFYEQYF.

This clone was counted a single time. The junction does not match germline at one end; this may be a read error. The V and J genes are TRBV4-3 and TRBJ2-2; the match to TRBD2 covers 13 bases. Germline V lookup: CDR1 LGHNA, CDR2 YSLEER. This CDR3 region has 18 residues. The CDR3 protein is CATSQPLLAGGDTGELFF. As DNA, the CDR3 is TGCGCCACCAGCCAACCCCTACTAGCGGGGGGGGACACCGGGGAGCTGTTTTTT.

The chain carries TRBV24-1 and TRBJ2-4, with 11 bases lining up with TRBD1. The CDR3 sequence is 16 residues long. The J segment lost 3 bases and the V segment lost 4 bases, leaving 4 bases of the junction unmatched. From germline, CDR1 is KGHDR and CDR2 SFDVKD. CDR3 DNA: TGTGCCACCAGTGAGGCCGGGACAGGGGGCAAAAACATTCAGTACTTC. It specifies CATSEAGTGGKNIQYF.

The CDR3 DNA reads TGTGCCAGCAGCGCCCGGGACAGAAGCACTGAAGCTTTCTTT. It encodes CASSARDRSTEAFF. The chain recombines TRBV9 with TRBJ1-1; 7 positions match TRBD1. The CDR3 totals 14 residues. Germline V gene lookup returns CDR1 SGDLS and CDR2 YYNGEE. After removal of 3 bases from V and 4 bases from J, the junction contained 6 bases not matched to a gene.

Only one count was recorded for this clone. This CDR3 reads CASSAPGPAGNSPLHF. The CDR3 coding sequence is TGTGCCAGCAGCGCCCCTGGGCCGGCGGGGAATTCACCCCTCCACTTT. The gene calls are TRBV7-9 and TRBJ1-6; D ambiguous. Germline V gene lookup returns CDR1 SEHNR and CDR2 FQNEAQ (reference sequence). This CDR3 is 16 amino acids long. The V gene lost 5 bases and the J gene lost 7 bases, with 18 bases spanning the gap. The full variable domain, with the rest looked up from reference TRBV7-9 and TRBJ1-6, is DTGVSQNPRHKITKRGQNVTFRCDPISEHNRLYWYRQTLGQGPEFLTYFQNEAQLEKSRLLSDRFSAERPKGSFSTLEIQRTEQGDSAMYLCASSAPGPAGNSPLHFGNGTRLTVT.

The chain carries TRBV4-3 and TRBJ1-3; weak D call: TRBD1 (5 bases). The CDR3 loop spans 14 amino acids. The V gene's germline CDR1 is LGHNA and CDR2 YSLEER. V lost 5 bases to trimming and J lost 2 bases, with 10 bases between them. The CDR3, as DNA: TGCGCCAGCAGCGTCGGGGGTGCTGGAAACACCATATATTTT. Translated: CASSVGGAGNTIYF.

The CDR3 bases are TGTGCCAGCTCCACTAGCGGGGGATCCTACGAGCAGTACTTC. Its translation is CASSTSGGSYEQYF. V is TRBV11-1 and J is TRBJ2-7; TRBD2 matches at 11 bases. The J segment lost 1 base and the V segment lost 8 bases, leaving 4 bases of the junction unmatched. Per the germline V gene, CDR1 is SGHAT and CDR2 is FQDESV (reference sequence). The CDR3 has 14 amino acids.

The chain couples TRBV2 to TRBJ1-1; D is undetermined. V was trimmed by 6 bases and J by 1 base, leaving 18 bases between them. This CDR3 has 16 amino acids. Germline CDR1 SNHLY, CDR2 FYNNEI. Written as DNA, the CDR3 is TGTGCCAGCAGGGTCCGAGGAGCGGGGAAGAACACTGAAGCTTTCTTT. It yields the protein CASRVRGAGKNTEAFF.

The rearrangement links TRBV28 to TRBJ1-2; no clear D gene. Germline CDR1 MDHEN, CDR2 SYDVKM. V dropped 6 bases and J dropped 5 bases, with 4 bases sitting between them. The CDR3 spans 10 residues. The CDR3 DNA sequence: TGTGCCAGCAGCGGGTATGGCTACACCTTC. Translated, it gives CASSGYGYTF.

CDR3 nucleotide sequence: TGTGCCAGCACCAAGGGAGGGGGAGTCGGGGAGACCCAGTACTTC. This translates into CASTKGGGVGETQYF. The chain employs TRBV7-9 and TRBJ2-5; weak D call: TRBD2 (7 bases). The V and J ends lost 7 bases and 5 bases respectively, with 20 bases between them. CDR3 length: 15 amino acids. Per germline, CDR1 SEHNR and CDR2 FQNEAQ (reference sequence).

This clone was counted many times. The rearrangement joins TRBV9 to TRBJ2-1; 10 bases match TRBD1. Germline V gene data show CDR1 as SGDLS and CDR2 as YYNGEE. V lost 4 bases, J lost 7 bases, and 5 bases stayed unmatched. The CDR3 contains 14 residues. CDR3 sequence: CASSPGQGLNEQFF. DNA of the CDR3: TGTGCCAGCAGCCCGGGACAGGGGCTAAATGAGCAGTTCTTC.

The V and J genes are TRBV5-1 and TRBJ1-4; no clear D gene. This CDR3 is built from 17 residues. Trimming pared 0 bases from V and 0 bases from J, leaving 12 bases between. Germline-derived CDR1 and CDR2 are SGHRS and YFSETQ. The CDR3 DNA reads TGCGCCAGCAGCTTGGTTCGGGGTACCGCAACTAATGAAAAACTGTTTTTT. This codes for CASSLVRGTATNEKLFF.

The rearrangement joins TRBV9 to TRBJ2-3; 10 bases match TRBD2. Germline V gene sequence: CDR1 SGDLS, CDR2 YYNGEE. The CDR3 length is 17 residues. Trimming cost V 0 bases and J 1 base; bases outside gene matches: 5. The CDR3 DNA is TGTGCCAGCAGCGTAGTGGCTAGCGGGGGACGCACAGATACGCAGTATTTT. Encoded protein: CASSVVASGGRTDTQYF.

This chain joins TRBV5-4 and TRBJ1-4, with D possibly being TRBD1 (5 bases). The germline gives CDR1 SGHNT, CDR2 YYREEE (reference sequence). This CDR3 spans 14 amino acids. Trimming removed 2 bases at V and 4 bases at J, with 9 bases between. DNA for the CDR3: TGTGCCAGCAGCTTCGGCGGACATAATGAAAAACTGTTTTTT. Residues: CASSFGGHNEKLFF.

The chain uses TRBV5-6 and TRBJ2-7; D is undetermined. This CDR3 region has 15 residues. Germline-derived CDR1 and CDR2 are SGHDT and YYEEEE. The V end was cut by 0 bases, the J end by 4 bases, with 14 bases between. CDR3 in amino acids: CASSLAGKRWYEQYF. Written as DNA, the CDR3 is TGTGCCAGCAGCTTGGCCGGAAAGAGGTGGTACGAGCAGTACTTC.

V usage is TRBV28 and J usage is TRBJ1-2, with D uncertain. V was clipped by 7 bases and J by 5 bases, with 23 bases between them. CDR1 is MDHEN and CDR2 is SYDVKM in the germline V gene. The length of the CDR3 is 16 residues. In DNA form, the CDR3 reads TGTGCCAGCATCTGGGCTGGTTTCCCCGGGAGGTATGGCTACACCTTC. Amino acids: CASIWAGFPGRYGYTF.

J is TRBJ2-2 and V is TRBV19; 11 bases are shared with TRBD1. The length of the CDR3 is 16 residues. The V and J ends lost 7 bases and 5 bases, in that order; junction bases with no gene match: 9. The V gene's germline CDR1 is LNHDA and CDR2 SQIVND (reference sequence). The CDR3 is CASKGTGTGGTGELFF. DNA of the CDR3: TGTGCCAGTAAAGGGACCGGGACAGGGGGGACCGGGGAGCTGTTTTTT. The whole variable domain, filled in from reference TRBV19 and TRBJ2-2, reads DGGITQSPKYLFRKEGQNVTLSCEQNLNHDAMYWYRQDPGQGLRLIYYSQIVNDFQKGDIAEGYSVSREKKESFPLTVTSAQKNPTAFYLCASKGTGTGGTGELFFGEGSRLTVL.

With regard to this clone: One junction end disagrees with the germline gene, perhaps due to a read error. The V gene is TRBV7-7, the J gene TRBJ2-1; D is unclear. This CDR3 is 13 amino acids long. Per germline, CDR1 SSHAT and CDR2 FNYEAQ (reference sequence). CDR3 loop: CASSPTRYNEQFF. CDR3 nucleotides: TGTGCTAGCAGCCCGACACGCTACAATGAGCAGTTCTTC.

The chain joins TRBV5-4 to TRBJ1-2, with a tentative D call TRBD1 (5 bases). CDR3 size: 15 residues. Per the germline V gene, CDR1 is SGHNT and CDR2 is YYREEE (reference sequence). V lost 4 bases, J lost 5 bases, and 18 bases lay in between. In DNA, the CDR3 is TGTGCCAGCAGCCTAAATCCAGGGAATAATTATGGCTACACCTTC. Translating it yields CASSLNPGNNYGYTF.

The sample holds a few counts of this clone. The chain joins TRBV11-3 to TRBJ1-1; 9 nucleotides match TRBD1. J was trimmed by 6 bases and V by 1 base; bases with no gene match: 3. The CDR3 has 14 residues. Germline assignment: CDR1 SGHNT and CDR2 YENEEA. The CDR3 DNA is TGTGCCAGCAGCTTAGGGGACAGGGTGGCTGAAGCTTTCTTT. Translating gives CASSLGDRVAEAFF. Together with reference TRBV11-3 and TRBJ1-1, the CDR3 gives the full variable domain: EAGVVQSPRYKIIEKKQPVAFWCNPISGHNTLYWYLQNLGQGPELLIRYENEEAVDDSQLPKDRFSAERLKGVDSTLKIQPAELGDSAVYLCASSLGDRVAEAFFGQGTRLTVV.

The chain combines TRBV5-1 with TRBJ1-2; 12 nucleotides line up with TRBD1. In germline, CDR1 is SGHRS, CDR2 YFSETQ. The V and J ends lost 0 bases and 7 bases, in that order; junction bases with no gene match: 10. The CDR3 has 17 amino acids. The DNA of the CDR3 is TGCGCCAGCAGCTTGGCTCTCTCCGGGACAGGGGGCAGTGGCTACACCTTC. This codes for CASSLALSGTGGSGYTF.